The 6 T cell receptor beta chains below were found in one sample sequenced in a study of CD8+ T cells in alopecia areata. As to treatment: oral pan-JAK inhibitor, 5-10 mg twice daily. RNA extraction and reverse transcription yielded cDNA as sequencing template. The table came from immunoSEQ multiplex PCR; TCRdb's copy has only in-frame clones and leaves some out. The data show tens of thousands of clones, less than 70% seen once. Sequenced material: CD8+ T cells sorted from blood, taken at week 4, from a patient treated with tofacitinib. Receptor source: a human donor with alopecia areata.

V usage is TRBV5-1 and J usage is TRBJ2-7; D possibly corresponds to TRBD2 (6 bases). This CDR3 contains 15 residues. Germline V lookup: CDR1 SGHRS, CDR2 YFSETQ. V was cut by 4 bases and J by 6 bases, with 20 bases left in between. The CDR3 is CASSNLPGSQREQYF. The CDR3, as DNA: TGCGCCAGCAGCAACCTACCCGGGAGCCAGCGCGAGCAGTACTTC.

This rearrangement joins TRBV29-1 to TRBJ2-2; the D call may be TRBD1 or TRBD2 (5 bases each). Per germline, CDR1 SQVTM and CDR2 ANQGSEA. V was cut by 3 bases and J by 3 bases, with 11 bases left in between. CDR3 size: 14 residues. The CDR3 sequence is CSVEAGGYTGELFF. In nucleotides, the CDR3 is TGCAGCGTTGAGGCTGGGGGATACACCGGGGAGCTGTTTTTT.

This clone was seen more than once but under ten times. The sample holds other DNA sequences that translate to the same CDR3. V is TRBV9 and J is TRBJ2-2; D uncertain. V lost 3 bases, J lost 4 bases, and 1 base lay in between. The CDR3 runs to 11 residues. In germline, CDR1 is SGDLS, CDR2 YYNGEE. The CDR3 DNA sequence: TGTGCCAGCAGCGCCACCGGGGAGCTGTTTTTT. As protein: CASSATGELFF.

This clone has a handful of counts. CDR3 bases: TGCAGCGTGGAAACAGGGAGGGCAACTTATACGCAGTATTTT. Amino acid sequence: CSVETGRATYTQYF. The rearrangement links TRBV29-1 to TRBJ2-3; D may be TRBD2 (7 bases). The CDR3 contains 14 residues. V was pared by 6 bases and J by 7 bases, with 20 bases between. In germline, CDR1 is SQVTM, CDR2 ANQGSEA.

The chain employs TRBV29-1 and TRBJ1-2; D gene ambiguous. The V and J ends lost 5 bases and 7 bases respectively, with 14 bases between them. The CDR3 spans 12 residues. The germline V gene has CDR1 SQVTM and CDR2 ANQGSEA. The CDR3 protein is CSVPGRASGYTF. The CDR3 DNA sequence: TGCAGCGTTCCCGGCCGCGCCAGTGGCTACACCTTC.

The chain couples TRBV15 to TRBJ1-5; D ambiguous. Germline CDR1 LNHNV, CDR2 YYDKDF (reference sequence). V shed 0 bases and J shed 9 bases, with 9 bases lying between them. This CDR3 has 13 residues. The CDR3 spells CATSRDLVSPQHF. For the CDR3, the DNA is TGTGCCACCAGCAGAGATTTAGTTTCGCCCCAGCATTTT.